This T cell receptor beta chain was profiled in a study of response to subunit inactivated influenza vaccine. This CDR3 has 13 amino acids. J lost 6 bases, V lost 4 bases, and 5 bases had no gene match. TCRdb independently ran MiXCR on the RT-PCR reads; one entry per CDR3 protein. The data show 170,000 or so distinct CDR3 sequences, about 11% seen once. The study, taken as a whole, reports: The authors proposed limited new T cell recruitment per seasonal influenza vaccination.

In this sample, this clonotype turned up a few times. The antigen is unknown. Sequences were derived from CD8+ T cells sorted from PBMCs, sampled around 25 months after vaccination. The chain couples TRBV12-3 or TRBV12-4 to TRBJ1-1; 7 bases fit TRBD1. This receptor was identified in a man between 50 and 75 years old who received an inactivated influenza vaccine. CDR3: CASSSTGVAEAFF. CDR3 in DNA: TGTGCCAGCAGTTCCACAGGGGTCGCTGAAGCTTTCTTT.